The T cell receptor (beta chain) under discussion was sequenced for a study of CD8+CD57+ T cells in acquired aplastic anemia. This clonotype was seen more than once but under ten times. All sequencing subjects had displayed CD8+CD57+ cell expansion on flow cytometry. TCR beta VDJ and CDR3 profiles were obtained from a genomic DNA template. TCRdb reanalysed the reads using MiXCR and keeps one entry per CDR3 protein. This sample has around 430,000 distinct CDR3 sequences, with around 32% found just once. This TCR derives from a human donor with aplastic anemia. The specimen sequenced was sorted CD4+, CD8+, or CD8+CD57+ T cells (not recorded which) from PBMCs.

CDR3 coding DNA: TGTGCCAGCAACATCAGCGAGGTTAGTGGTTACGAGCAGTACTTC. Its protein product is CASNISEVSGYEQYF. The chain is built from TRBV7-8 and TRBJ2-7; D is undetermined. The germline V gene encodes CDR1 SGHVS and CDR2 FQNEAQ. Trimming pared 7 bases from V and 4 bases from J, leaving 20 bases between. The CDR3 covers 15 residues.